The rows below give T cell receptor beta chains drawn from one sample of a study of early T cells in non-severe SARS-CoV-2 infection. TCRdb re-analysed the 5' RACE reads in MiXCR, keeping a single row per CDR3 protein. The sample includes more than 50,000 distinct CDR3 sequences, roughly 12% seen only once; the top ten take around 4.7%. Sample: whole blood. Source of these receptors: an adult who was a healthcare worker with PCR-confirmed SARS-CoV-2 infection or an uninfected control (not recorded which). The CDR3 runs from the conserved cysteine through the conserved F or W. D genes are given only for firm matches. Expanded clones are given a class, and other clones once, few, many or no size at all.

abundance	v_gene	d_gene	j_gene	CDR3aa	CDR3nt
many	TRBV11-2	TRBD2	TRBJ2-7	CASSLAVLATYEQYF	TGTGCCAGCAGCTTGGCAGTACTAGCGACTTACGAGCAGTACTTC
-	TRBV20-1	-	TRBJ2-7	CSAPSWAGPYEQYF	TGCAGTGCCCCGAGTTGGGCGGGACCCTACGAGCAGTACTTC
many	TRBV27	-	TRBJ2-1	CASSWGGNEQFF	TGTGCCAGCAGTTGGGGTGGGAATGAGCAGTTCTTC
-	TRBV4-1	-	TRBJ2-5	CASSQGDGETQYF	TGCGCCAGCAGCCAAGGGGACGGAGAGACCCAGTACTTC
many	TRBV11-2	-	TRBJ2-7	CASSSVMGHRESYEQYF	TGTGCCAGCAGCTCCGTAATGGGCCATCGGGAGTCCTACGAGCAGTACTTC
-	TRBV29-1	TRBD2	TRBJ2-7	CSVTGTSGYEQYF	TGCAGCGTGACCGGGACTAGCGGCTACGAGCAGTACTTC
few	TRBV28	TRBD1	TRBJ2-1	CASSFGQGAHNEQFF	TGTGCCAGCAGTTTCGGACAGGGTGCCCACAATGAGCAGTTCTTC
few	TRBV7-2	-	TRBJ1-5	CASSLISERPNQPQHF	TGTGCCAGCAGCTTAATCAGCGAAAGGCCTAATCAGCCCCAGCATTTT
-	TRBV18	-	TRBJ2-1	CASSPNDEQFF	TGTGCCAGCTCACCTAACGATGAGCAGTTCTTC
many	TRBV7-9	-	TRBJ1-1	CASSFSGEAFF	TGTGCCAGCAGCTTTTCGGGCGAAGCTTTCTTT
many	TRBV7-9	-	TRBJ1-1	CASSPGPAEAFF	TGTGCCAGCAGCCCCGGCCCGGCCGAAGCTTTCTTT
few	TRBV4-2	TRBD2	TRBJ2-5	CASSRDWREGETQYF	TGTGCCAGCAGCCGAGATTGGAGGGAGGGCGAGACCCAGTACTTC
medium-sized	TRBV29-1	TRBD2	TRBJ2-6	CSAGGTASSGANVLTF	TGCAGCGCCGGGGGGACGGCTAGCTCTGGGGCCAACGTCCTGACTTTC
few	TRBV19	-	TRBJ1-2	CASSISVNNYGYTF	TGTGCCAGTAGTATATCAGTAAACAACTATGGCTACACCTTC
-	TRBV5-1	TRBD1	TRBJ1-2	CASSPGQGANGYTF	TGCGCCAGCAGCCCGGGACAGGGGGCGAATGGCTACACCTTC
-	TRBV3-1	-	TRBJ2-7	CASSHASHLYEQYF	TGTGCCAGCAGCCACGCTAGCCATCTATACGAGCAGTACTTC
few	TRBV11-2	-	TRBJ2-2	CASSLDRTVNTGELFF	TGTGCCAGCAGCTTAGATCGGACAGTGAACACCGGGGAGCTGTTTTTT
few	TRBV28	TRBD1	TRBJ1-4	CASRLLTGTGGEKLFF	TGTGCCAGCAGACTACTCACCGGGACAGGGGGAGAAAAACTGTTTTTT
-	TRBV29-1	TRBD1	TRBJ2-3	CSVSRQGNPTDTQYF	TGCAGCGTGAGCAGACAGGGGAACCCCACAGATACGCAGTATTTT
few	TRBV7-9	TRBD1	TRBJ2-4	CASSWDRALNIQYF	TGTGCCAGCAGCTGGGACAGGGCCCTAAACATTCAGTACTTC
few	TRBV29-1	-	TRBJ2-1	CSSRGNYNEQFF	TGCAGCTCGAGGGGGAACTACAATGAGCAGTTCTTC
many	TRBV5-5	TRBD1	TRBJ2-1	CASSPGQSVTNEQFF	TGTGCCAGCAGCCCGGGACAGTCTGTTACCAATGAGCAGTTCTTC
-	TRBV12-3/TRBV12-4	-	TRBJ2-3	CASGGNTDTQYF	TGTGCCAGCGGGGGGAACACAGATACGCAGTATTTT
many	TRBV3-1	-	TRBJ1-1	CASSQTQVQHEAFF	TGTGCCAGCAGCCAAACACAGGTTCAGCATGAAGCTTTCTTT
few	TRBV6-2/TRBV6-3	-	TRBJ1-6	CASSPLGRAPLHF	TGTGCCAGCAGTCCACTCGGACGGGCACCCCTCCATTTT
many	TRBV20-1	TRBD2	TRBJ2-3	CSATRGFDSDTQYF	TGCAGTGCCACGCGGGGGTTTGATTCAGATACGCAGTATTTT
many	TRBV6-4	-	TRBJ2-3	CASRSSVSSDTQYF	TGTGCCAGCAGATCTAGCGTTTCTTCAGATACGCAGTATTTT
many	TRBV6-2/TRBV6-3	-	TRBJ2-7	CASSPSYEQYF	TGTGCCAGCAGCCCCAGCTACGAGCAGTACTTC
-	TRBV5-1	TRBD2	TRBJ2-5	CASSELAGSQETQYF	TGCGCCAGCAGCGAACTAGCGGGGTCCCAAGAGACCCAGTACTTC
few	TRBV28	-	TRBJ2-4	CASSWTGLAKNIQYF	TGTGCCAGCAGTTGGACCGGTCTAGCCAAAAACATTCAGTACTTC
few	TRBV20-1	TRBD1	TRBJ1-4	CSASKGQGEEKLFF	TGCAGTGCTAGTAAAGGACAGGGGGAAGAAAAACTGTTTTTT
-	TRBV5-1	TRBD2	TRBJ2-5	CASSPSGAQETQYF	TGCGCCAGCAGCCCGAGCGGGGCACAAGAGACCCAGTACTTC
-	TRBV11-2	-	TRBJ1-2	CASSLALYGYTF	TGTGCCAGCAGCTTAGCTCTCTATGGCTACACCTTC
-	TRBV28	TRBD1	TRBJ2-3	CASSGLGQGSDTQYF	TGTGCCAGCAGTGGCTTAGGACAGGGGTCAGATACGCAGTATTTT
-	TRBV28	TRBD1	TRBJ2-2	CASSPTGVMNTGELFF	TGTGCCAGCAGTCCGACAGGGGTCATGAACACCGGGGAGCTGTTTTTT
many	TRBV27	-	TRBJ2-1	CASSWDRNEQFF	TGTGCCAGCAGTTGGGACCGTAATGAGCAGTTCTTC
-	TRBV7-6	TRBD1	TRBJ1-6	CASSLEQGASSPLHF	TGTGCCAGCAGCTTAGAACAGGGGGCCTCTTCACCCCTCCACTTT
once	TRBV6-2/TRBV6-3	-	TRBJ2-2	CASTGGRLISPGELFF	TGTGCCAGCACCGGGGGGCGTCTCATCTCTCCCGGGGAGCTGTTTTTT
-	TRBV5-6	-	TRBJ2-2	CASILTGNTGELFF	TGTGCCAGCATCCTGACAGGGAACACCGGGGAGCTGTTTTTT
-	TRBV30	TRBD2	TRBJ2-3	CAWSVIAGGRDTQYF	TGTGCCTGGAGTGTCATAGCGGGGGGGCGAGATACGCAGTATTTT
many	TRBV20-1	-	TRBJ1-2	CSARRGNGYTF	TGCAGTGCTAGACGTGGAAATGGCTACACCTTC
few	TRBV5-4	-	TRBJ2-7	CASSLKTTYEQYF	TGTGCCAGCAGCTTAAAGACCACCTACGAGCAGTACTTC
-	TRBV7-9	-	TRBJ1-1	CASSLDVGAGEAFF	TGTGCCAGCAGCTTAGATGTCGGGGCGGGTGAAGCTTTCTTT
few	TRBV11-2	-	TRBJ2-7	CASSINPELQYF	TGTGCCAGCAGCATTAATCCGGAACTGCAGTACTTC
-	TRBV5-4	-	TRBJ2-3	CASSTDGPPDTQYF	TGTGCCAGCAGCACCGACGGACCCCCAGATACGCAGTATTTT
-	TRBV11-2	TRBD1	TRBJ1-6	CASSFSGTGGSPLHF	TGTGCCAGCAGCTTCTCCGGGACAGGGGGCTCACCCCTCCACTTT